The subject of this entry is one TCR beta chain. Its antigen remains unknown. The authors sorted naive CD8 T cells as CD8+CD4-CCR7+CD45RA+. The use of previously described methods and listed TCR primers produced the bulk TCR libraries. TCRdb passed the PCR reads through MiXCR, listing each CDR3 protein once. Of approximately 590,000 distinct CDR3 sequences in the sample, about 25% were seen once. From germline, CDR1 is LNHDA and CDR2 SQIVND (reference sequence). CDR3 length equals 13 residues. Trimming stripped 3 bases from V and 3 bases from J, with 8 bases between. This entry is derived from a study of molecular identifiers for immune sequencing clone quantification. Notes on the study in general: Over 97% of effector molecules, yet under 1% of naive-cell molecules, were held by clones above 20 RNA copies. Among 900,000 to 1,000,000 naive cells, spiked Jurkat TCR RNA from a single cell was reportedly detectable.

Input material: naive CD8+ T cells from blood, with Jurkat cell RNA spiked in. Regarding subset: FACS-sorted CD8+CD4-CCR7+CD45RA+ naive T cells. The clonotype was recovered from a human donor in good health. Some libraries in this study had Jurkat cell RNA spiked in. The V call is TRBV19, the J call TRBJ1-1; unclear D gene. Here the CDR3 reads CASSIDGYTEAFF. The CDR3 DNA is TGTGCCAGTAGTATTGATGGGTACACTGAAGCTTTCTTT. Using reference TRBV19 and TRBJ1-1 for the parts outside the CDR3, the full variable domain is DGGITQSPKYLFRKEGQNVTLSCEQNLNHDAMYWYRQDPGQGLRLIYYSQIVNDFQKGDIAEGYSVSREKKESFPLTVTSAQKNPTAFYLCASSIDGYTEAFFGQGTRLTVV.